The next 5 T cell receptor beta chains were all read from a single sample in a study of human T cells and chemical hapten exposure. The time point was: patch test 1, 2 weeks after DPC sensitization. Noted treatment: therapeutic diphenylcyclopropenone sensitization with weekly scalp DPC. TCRdb recomputed calls from the RACE reads with MiXCR, one row per CDR3 protein. Here the sample spans 80,000 to 100,000 distinct CDR3 sequences, roughly 12% being singletons. The sequencing here drew on whole blood, taken in connection with sensitization to the hapten diphenylcyclopropenone (DPC). Every receptor here comes from a woman aged 40 to 55 with alopecia areata. Some clones in this sample may be carry-over from other donors' samples.

This clonotype has only a few counts. The V call is TRBV27, the J call TRBJ1-5, with TRBD1 identical over 9 bases. Germline values: CDR1 MNHEY, CDR2 SMNVEV (reference sequence). This CDR3 region has 17 residues. Losses at the gene ends were 2 bases for V and 0 bases for J; bases not matched to a gene: 5. For the CDR3, the DNA is TGTGCCAGCAGTTTACCCTGGACAGGGGATAGCAATCAGCCCCAGCATTTT. It encodes CASSLPWTGDSNQPQHF.

This clonotype has ten or more counts. CDR3 bases: TGTGCCAGCTCACCAGAAGACGGACCCTACGAGCAGTACTTC. It translates to CASSPEDGPYEQYF. V is TRBV18 and J is TRBJ2-7, with D uncertain. The ends were cut back, 2 bases at V and 2 bases at J, with 10 bases in the middle. CDR3 length: 14 residues. Germline lookup yields CDR1 KGHSH and CDR2 LQKENI. The whole variable domain, remainder taken from reference TRBV18 and TRBJ2-7, is NAGVMQNPRHLVRRRGQEARLRCSPMKGHSHVYWYRQLPEEGLKFMVYLQKENIIDESGMPKERFSAEFPKEGPSILRIQQVVRGDSAAYFCASSPEDGPYEQYFGPGTRLTVT.

This clonotype came up a few times. The rearrangement joins TRBV9 to TRBJ2-1; D gene uncertain. CDR3 size: 15 residues. From germline, CDR1 is SGDLS and CDR2 YYNGEE. The germline V and J ends were trimmed by 0 bases and 1 base, with 8 bases remaining between them. The DNA of the CDR3 is TGTGCCAGCAGCGTAGAGGTCAGTTCCTACAATGAGCAGTTCTTC. It specifies CASSVEVSSYNEQFF.

The genes are TRBV5-1 and TRBJ1-1, with 8 bases that match TRBD1. Germline lookup yields CDR1 SGHRS and CDR2 YFSETQ. This CDR3 comprises 15 residues. V lost 4 bases, J lost 5 bases, and 10 bases stayed unmatched. CDR3 bases: TGCGCCAGCAGCCAGAGGGACAGGACTGGGACTGAAGCTTTCTTT. Amino acid sequence: CASSQRDRTGTEAFF.

The chain uses TRBV29-1 and TRBJ2-2; tentatively, D is TRBD1 (6 bases). This CDR3 is 15 amino acids long. The germline V gene encodes CDR1 SQVTM and CDR2 ANQGSEA. The V end was cut by 4 bases, the J end by 4 bases, with 16 bases between. The CDR3 bases are TGCAGCGTTGTAACAGGGCGCACACTCACCGGGGAGCTGTTTTTT. Residues: CSVVTGRTLTGELFF.